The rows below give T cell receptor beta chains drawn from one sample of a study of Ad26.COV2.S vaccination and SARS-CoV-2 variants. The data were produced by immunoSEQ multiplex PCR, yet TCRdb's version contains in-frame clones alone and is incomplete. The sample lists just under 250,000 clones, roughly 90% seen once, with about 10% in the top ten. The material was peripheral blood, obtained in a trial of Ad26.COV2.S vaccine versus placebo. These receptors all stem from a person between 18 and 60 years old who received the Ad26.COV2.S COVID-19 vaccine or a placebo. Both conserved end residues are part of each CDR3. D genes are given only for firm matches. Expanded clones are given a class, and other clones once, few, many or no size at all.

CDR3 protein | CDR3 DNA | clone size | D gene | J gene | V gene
CASRTGNTEAFF | TGTGCCAGTAGAACAGGGAACACTGAAGCTTTCTTT | NA | NA | TRBJ1-1 | TRBV19
CASRQSPGTEAFF | TGTGCCAGCAGACAATCCCCGGGGACTGAAGCTTTCTTT | NA | NA | TRBJ1-1 | TRBV6-5
CASSPAAHTATGELFF | TGTGCCAGCAGCCCAGCGGCCCATACGGCCACCGGGGAGCTGTTTTTT | NA | NA | TRBJ2-2 | TRBV7-3
CASSLEVGSSYNSPLHF | TGCGCCAGCAGCTTGGAGGTAGGGAGCTCCTATAATTCACCCCTCCACTTT | few | NA | TRBJ1-6 | TRBV5-1
CSGRTDTQYF | TGCAGTGGGAGAACAGATACGCAGTATTTT | NA | NA | TRBJ2-3 | TRBV20-1
CASSFPGRGADTQYF | TGTGCCAGCAGCTTCCCCGGTCGGGGGGCAGATACGCAGTATTTT | NA | TRBD2 | TRBJ2-3 | TRBV5-4
CASSLLYEQFF | TGTGCCAGCAGTCTCCTCTATGAGCAGTTCTTC | NA | NA | TRBJ2-1 | TRBV6-6
CASSLWSGREKLFF | TGTGCCAGCAGCTTATGGTCAGGGAGAGAAAAACTGTTTTTT | NA | NA | TRBJ1-4 | TRBV11-2
CASRSPGTGLSYEQYF | TGTGCCAGCAGGTCCCCCGGGACAGGGCTATCCTACGAGCAGTACTTC | NA | TRBD1 | TRBJ2-7 | TRBV28
CASSLSISTEAFF | TGTGCCAGCAGTTTATCGATCTCCACTGAAGCTTTCTTT | medium-sized | NA | TRBJ1-1 | TRBV27
CASSRKTSGRVRTQYF | TGTGCCAGCAGTCGAAAAACTAGCGGGAGGGTAAGGACGCAGTATTTT | NA | TRBD2 | TRBJ2-3 | TRBV27
CASSHSIYRERSGEQYF | TGTGCCAGCAGCCACAGTATCTACCGGGAGCGATCGGGCGAGCAGTACTTC | NA | NA | TRBJ2-7 | TRBV14
CASGAGYNEQFF | TGTGCCAGCGGGGCAGGTTACAATGAGCAGTTCTTC | NA | NA | TRBJ2-1 | TRBV7-8
CASSVDRVQETQYF | TGTGCCAGCAGCGTAGATAGGGTCCAAGAGACCCAGTACTTC | NA | NA | TRBJ2-5 | TRBV9
CAISELGRHLATNEKLFF | TGTGCCATCAGTGAATTAGGCAGGCACCTCGCAACTAATGAAAAACTGTTTTTT | NA | NA | TRBJ1-4 | TRBV10-3
CASSPAPGGLTDTQYF | TGTGCCAGCAGCCCTGCCCCGGGGGGCCTGACAGATACGCAGTATTTT | NA | NA | TRBJ2-3 | TRBV21-1
CASSEDRGNQPQHF | TGTGCCAGCAGTGAGGACAGGGGCAATCAGCCCCAGCATTTT | few | TRBD1 | TRBJ1-5 | TRBV6-1
CASSQATSGRSYEQYF | TGTGCCAGCAGCCAAGCGACTAGCGGGAGGTCCTACGAGCAGTACTTC | NA | TRBD2 | TRBJ2-7 | TRBV4-2
CASSLTGVEKLFF | TGTGCCAGCAGCTTGACAGGGGTTGAAAAACTGTTTTTT | NA | TRBD1 | TRBJ1-4 | TRBV5-6
CASSLTGLGYTF | TGTGCCAGCAGTCTTACAGGTCTGGGCTACACCTTC | few | NA | TRBJ1-2 | TRBV6-2/TRBV6-3
CASSYHRGKSQPQHF | TGTGCCAGCAGTTATCACAGGGGGAAGTCTCAGCCCCAGCATTTT | NA | TRBD1 | TRBJ1-5 | TRBV6-9
CAISAATGSNQPQHF | TGTGCCATCAGTGCCGCGACAGGTAGCAATCAGCCCCAGCATTTT | NA | NA | TRBJ1-5 | TRBV10-3
CASSLGARGGIYEQFF | TGTGCCAGCAGCTTGGGAGCACGGGGGGGCATTTATGAGCAGTTCTTC | NA | TRBD2 | TRBJ2-1 | TRBV7-2
CASSDSGVLDQPQHF | TGTGCCAGCAGTGACTCCGGGGTTCTGGATCAGCCCCAGCATTTT | NA | NA | TRBJ1-5 | TRBV6-4
CASSFLDGPGNTIYF | TGTGCCAGCAGCTTTTTGGACGGACCTGGAAACACCATATATTTT | NA | NA | TRBJ1-3 | TRBV11-2
CASSLFVSLLGNEKLFF | TGTGCCAGCAGTTTATTCGTCAGCTTGTTAGGGAATGAAAAACTGTTTTTT | NA | NA | TRBJ1-4 | TRBV28
CASGGLAGASSYNEQFF | TGTGCCAGCGGCGGACTAGCGGGCGCCAGCTCCTACAATGAGCAGTTCTTC | NA | TRBD2 | TRBJ2-1 | TRBV19
CASSYDRAYEQYF | TGTGCCAGCAGTTACGACAGGGCCTACGAGCAGTACTTC | NA | TRBD1 | TRBJ2-7 | TRBV6-5
CASSRTEGHTRSYNEQFF | TGTGCCAGCAGCCGAACCGAGGGACATACCCGCTCCTACAATGAGCAGTTCTTC | NA | NA | TRBJ2-1 | TRBV7-6
CASSQEGTPYEQYF | TGTGCCAGCAGCCAAGAAGGGACACCCTACGAGCAGTACTTC | once | NA | TRBJ2-7 | TRBV27
CASSYLTGYEQYF | TGTGCCAGCAGTTACTTGACGGGATACGAGCAGTACTTC | NA | NA | TRBJ2-7 | TRBV6-2/TRBV6-3
CATRGRGALSGNTIYF | TGCGCCACCCGGGGGAGGGGGGCACTCTCTGGAAACACCATATATTTT | few | NA | TRBJ1-3 | TRBV10-1
CSASMGKNPSYGYTF | TGCAGTGCTAGTATGGGTAAAAATCCCTCCTATGGCTACACCTTC | once | NA | TRBJ1-2 | TRBV20-1
CASSPGTGGHTEAFF | TGTGCCAGCAGTCCCGGGACAGGGGGCCACACTGAAGCTTTCTTT | NA | TRBD1 | TRBJ1-1 | TRBV6-4
CASSLGDLVTQYF | TGTGCCAGCAGCTTAGGGGACCTGGTCACCCAGTACTTC | NA | NA | TRBJ2-5 | TRBV7-2
CATSRGTGGLEQYF | TGTGCCACCAGCCGAGGGACAGGGGGGCTCGAGCAGTACTTC | NA | TRBD1 | TRBJ2-7 | TRBV15
CASSPWGVTGGYTF | TGCGCCAGCAGCCCCTGGGGTGTCACGGGGGGCTACACCTTC | NA | NA | TRBJ1-2 | TRBV5-1
CASSPVKGTGLYEQYF | TGTGCCAGCAGCCCCGTTAAAGGGACAGGGCTCTACGAGCAGTACTTC | NA | TRBD1 | TRBJ2-7 | TRBV5-4
CASSQDAPYNEQFF | TGTGCCAGCAGCCAAGATGCCCCCTACAATGAGCAGTTCTTC | NA | NA | TRBJ2-1 | TRBV4-2
CASNQGQGAIGNQPQHF | TGTGCCAGTAACCAGGGACAGGGGGCGATCGGCAATCAGCCCCAGCATTTT | NA | TRBD1 | TRBJ1-5 | TRBV19
CASRLLGTDTQYF | TGTGCCAGCAGACTCTTGGGCACAGATACGCAGTATTTT | NA | NA | TRBJ2-3 | TRBV27
CSVAGGHGEQYF | TGCAGCGTAGCGGGGGGACACGGCGAGCAGTACTTC | NA | TRBD2 | TRBJ2-7 | TRBV29-1
CASSPNYSGYNEQFF | TGTGCCAGCAGCCCTAACTACTCCGGTTACAATGAGCAGTTCTTC | NA | NA | TRBJ2-1 | TRBV11-2
CASSRGVETQYF | TGTGCCAGTAGTCGCGGGGTGGAGACCCAGTACTTC | NA | NA | TRBJ2-5 | TRBV19
CASSNPLGQNYGYTF | TGTGCCAGCAGTAACCCCCTCGGGCAGAACTATGGCTACACCTTC | NA | NA | TRBJ1-2 | TRBV6-2/TRBV6-3
CASSLWSGALDYGYTF | TGTGCCAGCAGTTTATGGTCGGGGGCGCTGGACTATGGCTACACCTTC | NA | NA | TRBJ1-2 | TRBV27
CASSLTRGPNTEAFF | TGTGCCAGCAGCTTAACCCGGGGACCGAACACTGAAGCTTTCTTT | NA | NA | TRBJ1-1 | TRBV7-3
CAWRLSRGETQYF | TGTGCCTGGAGGCTCTCTAGGGGGGAGACCCAGTACTTC | NA | NA | TRBJ2-5 | TRBV30
CASSQDQPRAAQYF | TGCGCCAGCAGCCAAGATCAGCCCCGAGCGGCGCAGTATTTT | NA | NA | TRBJ2-3 | TRBV4-1
CASSRPGTGSNEKLFF | TGTGCCAGCAGCCGACCCGGGACAGGGTCAAATGAAAAACTGTTTTTT | NA | TRBD1 | TRBJ1-4 | TRBV5-6
CASSQHKLNRDYAEAFF | TGTGCCAGCAGCCAACATAAACTCAACAGGGACTATGCTGAAGCTTTCTTT | NA | NA | TRBJ1-1 | TRBV3-1/TRBV3-2
CASSSGGPLHIYEQYF | TGTGCCAGCAGTTCAGGGGGGCCCCTCCATATATACGAGCAGTACTTC | NA | NA | TRBJ2-7 | TRBV27
CASSQVSRASNYGYTF | TGTGCCAGCAGCCAAGTATCTAGGGCTTCTAACTATGGCTACACCTTC | NA | NA | TRBJ1-2 | TRBV14
CAISESSGSINEQFF | TGTGCCATCAGTGAGTCTAGCGGGAGTATCAATGAGCAGTTCTTC | NA | TRBD2 | TRBJ2-1 | TRBV10-3
CASSVEGRGGDEQYF | TGTGCCAGCAGCGTAGAGGGAAGGGGAGGCGACGAGCAGTACTTC | NA | NA | TRBJ2-7 | TRBV9
CAWSKDLLGTQYF | TGTGCCTGGAGTAAGGACCTATTGGGGACCCAGTACTTC | NA | NA | TRBJ2-5 | TRBV30
CASGPPGSFYEQYF | TGTGCCAGTGGACCCCCCGGCAGCTTCTACGAGCAGTACTTC | NA | NA | TRBJ2-7 | TRBV19
CASSPNPAWTGGNGYTF | TGTGCCAGCAGCCCCAACCCGGCCTGGACAGGGGGAAACGGCTACACCTTC | NA | TRBD1 | TRBJ1-2 | TRBV7-2
CSASRHPGRSLYGYTF | TGCAGTGCTAGTCGTCACCCGGGCAGATCGCTTTATGGCTACACCTTC | NA | NA | TRBJ1-2 | TRBV20-1
CASSYSSPYEQYF | TGTGCCAGCAGTTACTCTTCTCCGTACGAGCAGTACTTC | medium-sized | NA | TRBJ2-7 | TRBV6-2/TRBV6-3